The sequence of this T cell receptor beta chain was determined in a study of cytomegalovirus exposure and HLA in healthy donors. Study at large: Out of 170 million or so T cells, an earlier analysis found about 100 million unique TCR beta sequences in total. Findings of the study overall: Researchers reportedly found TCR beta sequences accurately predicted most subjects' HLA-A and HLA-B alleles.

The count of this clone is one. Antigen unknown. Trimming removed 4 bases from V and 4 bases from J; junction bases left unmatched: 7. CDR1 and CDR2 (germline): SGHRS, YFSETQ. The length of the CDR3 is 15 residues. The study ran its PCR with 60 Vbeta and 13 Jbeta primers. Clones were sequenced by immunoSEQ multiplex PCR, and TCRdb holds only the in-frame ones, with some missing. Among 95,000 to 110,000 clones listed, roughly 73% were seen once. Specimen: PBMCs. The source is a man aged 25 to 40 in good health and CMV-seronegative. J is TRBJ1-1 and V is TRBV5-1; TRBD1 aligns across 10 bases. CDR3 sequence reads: CASSPVTGGTTEAFF. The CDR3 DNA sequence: TGCGCCAGCAGCCCTGTGACAGGGGGCACCACTGAAGCTTTCTTT.